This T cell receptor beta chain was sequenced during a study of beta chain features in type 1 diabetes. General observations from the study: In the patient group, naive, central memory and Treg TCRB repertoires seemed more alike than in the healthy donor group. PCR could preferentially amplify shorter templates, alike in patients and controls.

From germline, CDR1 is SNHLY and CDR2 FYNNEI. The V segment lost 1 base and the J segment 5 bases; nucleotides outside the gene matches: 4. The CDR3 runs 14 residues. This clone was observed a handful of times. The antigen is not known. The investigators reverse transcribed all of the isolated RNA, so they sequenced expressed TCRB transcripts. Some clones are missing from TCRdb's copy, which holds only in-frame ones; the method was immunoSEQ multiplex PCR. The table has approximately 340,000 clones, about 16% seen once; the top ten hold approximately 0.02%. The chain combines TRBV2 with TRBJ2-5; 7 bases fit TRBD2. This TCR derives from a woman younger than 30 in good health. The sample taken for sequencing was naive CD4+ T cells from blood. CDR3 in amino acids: CASSEGLAVETQYF. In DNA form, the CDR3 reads TGTGCCAGCAGTGAAGGGCTAGCGGTGGAGACCCAGTACTTC. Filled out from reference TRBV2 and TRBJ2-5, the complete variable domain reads EPEVTQTPSHQVTQMGQEVILRCVPISNHLYFYWYRQILGQKVEFLVSFYNNEISEKSEIFDDQFSVERPDGSNFTLKIRSTKLEDSAMYFCASSEGLAVETQYFGPGTRLLVL.